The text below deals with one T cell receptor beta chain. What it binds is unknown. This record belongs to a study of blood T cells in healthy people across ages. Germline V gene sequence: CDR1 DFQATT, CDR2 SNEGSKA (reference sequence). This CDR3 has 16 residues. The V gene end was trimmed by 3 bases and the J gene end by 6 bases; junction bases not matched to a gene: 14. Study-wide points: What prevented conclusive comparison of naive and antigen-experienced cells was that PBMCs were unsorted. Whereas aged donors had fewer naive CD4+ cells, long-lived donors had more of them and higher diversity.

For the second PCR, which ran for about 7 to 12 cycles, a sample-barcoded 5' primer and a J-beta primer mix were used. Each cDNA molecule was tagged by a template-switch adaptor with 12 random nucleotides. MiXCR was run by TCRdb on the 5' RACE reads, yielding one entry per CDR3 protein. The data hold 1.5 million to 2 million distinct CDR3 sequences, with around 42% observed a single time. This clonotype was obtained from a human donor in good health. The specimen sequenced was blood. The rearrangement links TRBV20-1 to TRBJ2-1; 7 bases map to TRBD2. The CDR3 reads CSASRAGRGSGNEQFF. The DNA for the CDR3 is TGCAGTGCTAGTCGCGCCGGGCGGGGGTCCGGCAATGAGCAGTTCTTC.